This TCR beta chain was found in a study of T cell responses to AZD1222 COVID-19 vaccine. CDR3 size: 15 residues. CDR1 is SGHTA, CDR2 FQGTGA, per germline. Trimming cost V 5 bases and J 0 bases, with 12 bases left between them. Clones were sequenced by immunoSEQ multiplex PCR, and TCRdb holds only the in-frame ones, with some missing. This sample has fewer than 130,000 clones, with approximately 92% found just once. The receptor's source is an adult in good health. The rearrangement links TRBV7-3 to TRBJ2-3; the D is unclear. The source material was peripheral blood, sampled on day 0 of AZD1222 vaccination. CDR3 residues: CASSADGSSTDTQYF. In nucleotides, the CDR3 is TGTGCCAGCAGCGCGGACGGATCTAGCACAGATACGCAGTATTTT.